This T cell receptor (beta chain) was documented in a study of cytomegalovirus exposure and HLA in healthy donors. Study context: Inside one of the first data releases sat 85 million or so unique TCRs taken from HLA-typed donors. Findings and caveats of the study: 164 TCR beta chains were listed as cytomegalovirus-associated.

In regard to this clone: As yet, its antigen is unknown.

The PCR ran on 60 Vbeta and 13 Jbeta primers. Profiled with immunoSEQ multiplex PCR; TCRdb holds only in-frame clones, not every one. The sample lists 76,000 or so clones; 65% to 75% were seen once. Sequencing was done on a sample of PBMCs. This clonotype was sampled from a woman between 40 and 50 years old in good health and CMV-seropositive.

CDR3 residues: CASSLTSSFNEQFF. As DNA, the CDR3 is TGTGCCAGCAGTTTGACTAGTAGCTTCAATGAGCAGTTCTTC. The gene calls are TRBV27 and TRBJ2-1; TRBD2 might be the D (6 bases). Trimming removed 3 bases from V and 6 bases from J, with 12 bases in between. CDR1 is MNHEY and CDR2 is SMNVEV in the germline V gene (reference sequence). CDR3 length equals 14 residues.